This T cell receptor (beta chain) was obtained from a study of PD-L1 blockade in urothelial cancer. Overall study: In the patient group, about 85% of the roughly 29 were males with bladder-origin urothelial cancer. Counts from blood samples showed a median of 141,255 T cells.

Here immunoSEQ multiplex PCR was the method, and the copy in TCRdb shows in-frame clones only, minus some. The sample has approximately 80,000 clones, around 80% seen once. From germline, CDR1 is MNHNS and CDR2 SASEGT. CDR3 length: 15 residues. The ends lost 4 bases at V and 3 bases at J; junction bases unmatched: 7. Findings and limits, study-wide: Below-median TCR clonality that was measured in pretreatment blood predicted better survival.

Concerning this clone: Antigen: not known.

The specimen was PBMCs, collected around atezolizumab (anti-PD-L1) treatment. The V call is TRBV6-1, the J call TRBJ2-7, with 9 bases identical to TRBD1. The sequence came from a man aged 65-85 years with urothelial cancer. The CDR3, as DNA: TGTGCCAGCAGTGCCCTTCCGGGACAGGGCTACGAGCAGTACTTC. Translation gives CASSALPGQGYEQYF.